The 18 T cell receptor beta chains given below trace back to one sample, sequenced in a study of T cell responses to AZD1222 COVID-19 vaccine. Profiled with immunoSEQ multiplex PCR; TCRdb holds only in-frame clones, not every one. The sample includes 120,000 to 150,000 clones, approximately 94% of them seen just once. This specimen was peripheral blood, taken on day 0 of AZD1222 vaccination. The receptors originated from an adult in good health.

V usage is TRBV3-1 (or the pseudogene TRBV3-2) and J usage is TRBJ2-7; 10 bases are shared with TRBD2. Germline V gene sequence: CDR1 LGHDT, CDR2 YNNKEL (reference sequence). The CDR3 has 15 amino acids. V lost 4 bases, J lost 8 bases, and 11 bases stayed unmatched. This CDR3 is CASSPNSGRVRKQYF. The CDR3 DNA is TGTGCCAGCAGCCCCAACAGCGGGAGGGTGAGGAAGCAGTACTTC.

This chain connects TRBV4-1 to TRBJ1-5; possible D gene TRBD1, 6 bases. The CDR3 contains 16 residues. V lost 1 base and J 1 base, leaving 11 bases between the germline ends. The germline V gene encodes CDR1 MGHRA and CDR2 YSYEKL. The CDR3 DNA reads as TGCGCCAGCAGCCAAGGACGAGGGGGAAGCAATCAGCCCCAGCATTTT. Protein product: CASSQGRGGSNQPQHF.

The V gene is TRBV21-1, the J gene TRBJ2-7. TRBV21-1 is a known pseudogene. The CDR3 has 11 residues. The CDR3 DNA sequence: TGTGCCAGCAGCCCCCCTGGGGAGCAGTACTTC. It is translated as CASSPPGEQYF.

The chain combines TRBV2 with TRBJ2-1; 7 nucleotides line up with TRBD2. V dropped 6 bases and J dropped 4; count of bases not matched to a gene: 9. The length of the CDR3 is 15 residues. Germline loops: CDR1 SNHLY, CDR2 FYNNEI. The DNA for the CDR3 is TGTGCCAGCAGGAGAAGACTAGCAATATACAATGAGCAGTTCTTC. Residues: CASRRRLAIYNEQFF.

The chain has TRBV19 and TRBJ1-5, with 8 positions matching TRBD1. Per germline, CDR1 LNHDA and CDR2 SQIVND (reference sequence). CDR3 length equals 17 residues. The V segment lost 8 bases and the J segment 0 bases; nucleotides outside the gene matches: 12. The CDR3 loop is CASSDRGIGNSNQPQHF. The CDR3 DNA follows: TGTGCCAGTTCCGACAGGGGTATTGGAAATAGCAATCAGCCCCAGCATTTT.

The rearrangement uses TRBV7-2 and TRBJ2-1; no clear D gene. Germline-derived CDR1 and CDR2 are SGHTA and FQGNSA. The V end was cut by 0 bases, the J end by 6 bases, with 9 bases between. CDR3 size: 14 residues. In DNA form, the CDR3 reads TGTGCCAGCAGCTTAGCGGCCCGTGGCAATGAGCAGTTCTTC. Protein sequence: CASSLAARGNEQFF. Based on the CDR3 plus reference TRBV7-2 and TRBJ2-1, the full variable domain is GAGVSQSPSNKVTEKGKDVELRCDPISGHTALYWYRQSLGQGLEFLIYFQGNSAPDKSGLPSDRFSAERTGGSVSTLTIQRTQQEDSAVYLCASSLAARGNEQFFGPGTRLTVL.

The chain combines TRBV2 with TRBJ2-1; D perhaps matches TRBD2 (5 bases). Germline V CDR1 and CDR2: SNHLY, FYNNEI. This CDR3 contains 13 residues. Trimming took 4 bases from V and 6 from J, leaving 10 bases between them. The CDR3 here is CASSGERVNEQFF. The CDR3 DNA follows: TGTGCCAGCAGTGGGGAGAGGGTCAATGAGCAGTTCTTC.

The V and J genes are TRBV5-4 and TRBJ1-1; D unclear. Trimming shortened V by 1 base and J by 1 base, and 8 bases separated the two germline ends. This CDR3 comprises 14 residues. CDR1 and CDR2 from the germline V gene are SGHNT and YYREEE (reference sequence). CDR3 region: CASSLSWTNTEAFF. CDR3 coding DNA: TGTGCCAGCAGCTTGTCGTGGACGAACACTGAAGCTTTCTTT.

The V and J genes are TRBV6-5 and TRBJ1-3; D unresolved. The ends were cut back, 7 bases at V and 0 bases at J, with 10 bases in the middle. The CDR3 covers 14 residues. Germline loops: CDR1 MNHEY, CDR2 SVGAGI. The CDR3 region has the DNA TGTGCCAGCACCTTCGCTGACTCTGGAAACACCATATATTTT. Amino acid sequence: CASTFADSGNTIYF.

The chain has TRBV9 and TRBJ1-1; 8 bases line up with TRBD1. V lost 4 bases, J lost 5 bases, and 10 bases stayed unmatched. The CDR3 extends over 15 amino acids. CDR1 is SGDLS and CDR2 is YYNGEE in the germline V gene. The CDR3 loop reads CASSQGAGVRTEAFF. CDR3 nucleotide sequence: TGTGCCAGCAGCCAGGGGGCGGGGGTCCGAACTGAAGCTTTCTTT.

This rearrangement joins TRBV29-1 to TRBJ2-1; 12 bases match TRBD2. This CDR3 contains 15 residues. V lost 5 bases and J lost 0; bases outside the gene matches: 2. Per germline, CDR1 SQVTM and CDR2 ANQGSEA. CDR3 nucleotide sequence: TGCAGCGTTTCTAGCGGGAGGGACTCCTACAATGAGCAGTTCTTC. Its translation: CSVSSGRDSYNEQFF.

This chain connects TRBV19 to TRBJ2-7; 14 bases are shared with TRBD2. V was clipped by 3 bases and J by 2 bases; unmatched bases: 9. Germline CDR1 is LNHDA and CDR2 is SQIVND (reference sequence). The length of the CDR3 is 18 residues. The CDR3 here is CASSIEGLAGGKTYEQYF. The CDR3 nucleotides are TGTGCCAGTAGTATTGAAGGACTAGCGGGGGGCAAAACCTACGAGCAGTACTTC.

The chain couples TRBV19 to TRBJ1-4; 10 bases line up with TRBD1. The J segment lost 11 bases and the V segment lost 7 bases, leaving 7 bases of the junction unmatched. The CDR3 spans 13 residues. CDR1 LNHDA and CDR2 SQIVND come from the germline V gene (reference sequence). The chain's CDR3 is CASTPDRGRKLFF. For the CDR3, the DNA is TGTGCCAGTACCCCGGACAGGGGGAGGAAACTGTTTTTT.

The rearrangement uses TRBV2 and TRBJ1-6; D perhaps matches TRBD1 (5 bases). The V gene's germline CDR1 is SNHLY and CDR2 FYNNEI. V lost 9 bases to trimming and J lost 5 bases, with 14 bases between them. This CDR3 is 14 amino acids long. As DNA, the CDR3 is TGTGCCAGTGGTGGGGGAACTCATAATTCACCCCTCCACTTT. Its translation: CASGGGTHNSPLHF.

V and J are TRBV12-3 or TRBV12-4 and TRBJ2-5; no clear D gene. This CDR3 comprises 13 residues. Trimming shortened V by 7 bases and J by 4 bases, and 13 bases separated the two germline ends. The CDR3 is CASNRARTETQYF. The DNA for the CDR3 is TGTGCCAGCAACCGAGCGCGGACAGAGACCCAGTACTTC.

The rearrangement joins TRBV3-1 (or the pseudogene TRBV3-2) to TRBJ1-1; TRBD1 aligns across 8 bases. Trimming cost V 2 bases and J 10 bases; bases outside gene matches: 9. The CDR3 is made up of 14 amino acids. CDR1 LGHDT and CDR2 YNNKEL come from the germline V gene (reference sequence). The CDR3 DNA follows: TGTGCCAGCAGCCAACCGGACAGGGCTTGGAGAGCTTTCTTT. It codes for CASSQPDRAWRAFF.

This clone was seen once. As DNA, the CDR3 is TGTGCCAGCAGTTCCCCCGGGACCGGGGTTAACACCATATATTTT. Protein product: CASSSPGTGVNTIYF. The rearrangement links TRBV7-2 to TRBJ1-3, with D perhaps TRBD1 (5 bases). Per the germline V gene, CDR1 is SGHTA and CDR2 is FQGNSA. With 6 bases removed from V and 7 bases from J, the gap between germline ends came to 19 bases. The CDR3 has 15 residues.

The chain carries TRBV5-1 and TRBJ2-1; maybe TRBD1 (6 bases). CDR3 length: 14 amino acids. Between the trimmed V and J ends, which lost 5 bases and 4 bases, there was a span of 13 bases. In germline, CDR1 is SGHRS, CDR2 YFSETQ. The CDR3 protein is CASRLTGAYNEQFF. CDR3 nucleotide sequence: TGCGCCAGCAGACTGACAGGAGCATACAATGAGCAGTTCTTC.